The rows below give T cell receptor beta chains drawn from one sample of a study of T cells in Graves' hyperthyroidism and ophthalmopathy. A single record per CDR3 protein comes from TCRdb applying MiXCR to the multiplex PCR reads. Here the sample spans over 500,000 distinct CDR3 sequences, around 43% being singletons. The sample taken for sequencing was peripheral blood or thyroid tissue (not recorded which). The receptors were sampled from an adult woman with Graves' disease, either hyperthyroidism or ophthalmopathy (not recorded which). Each CDR3 is given with its conserved first and last residue. A D gene is named only where the DNA matches it firmly. Not every row has a clone size; where given, it reads once, few, many or a size class.

v_gene	abundance	j_gene	d_gene	len	CDR3nt	CDR3aa
TRBV29-1	.	TRBJ2-7	TRBD1	18	TGCAGCGTTGCCTCGGACAGGGGCGGGCCCCTAGGCTCCTACGAGCAGTACTTC	CSVASDRGGPLGSYEQYF
TRBV2	many	TRBJ1-2	TRBD1	17	TGTGCCAGCAGGCCGGGACAGGGTATACTTGGGGACTATGGCTACACCTTC	CASRPGQGILGDYGYTF
TRBV7-2	.	TRBJ2-2	.	14	TGTGCCAGCAGCTTAGCTAGCGGTTCCGGGGAGCTGTTTTTT	CASSLASGSGELFF
TRBV11-2	.	TRBJ1-6	.	13	TGTGCCAGCAGCTCCGTATTTGGCTCACCCCTCCACTTT	CASSSVFGSPLHF
TRBV11-2	few	TRBJ2-7	TRBD2	17	TGTGCCAGCAGCTTAGACCTAAGCGGGAGGTCCGCCTACGAGCAGTACTTC	CASSLDLSGRSAYEQYF
TRBV9	.	TRBJ1-4	TRBD1	15	TGTGCCAGCAAACAGGGGGTTGGATGGAGTGAAAAACTGTTTTTT	CASKQGVGWSEKLFF
TRBV4-1	.	TRBJ1-6	.	15	TGCGCCAGCAGCCAAGACAGTACTATTAATTCACCCCTCCACTTT	CASSQDSTINSPLHF
TRBV12-3/TRBV12-4	.	TRBJ2-7	.	13	TGTGCCAGCAGTTTTTTTACAGCCTACGAGCAGTACTTC	CASSFFTAYEQYF
TRBV25-1	few	TRBJ2-1	.	12	TGTGCCAGCAGCGAATGGTACAATGAGCAGTTCTTC	CASSEWYNEQFF
TRBV7-2	few	TRBJ1-6	.	15	TGTGCCAGCAGCCACCAGACAGGAAATAATTCACCCCTCCACTTT	CASSHQTGNNSPLHF
TRBV7-9	.	TRBJ2-5	TRBD2	16	TGTGCCAGCAGCCCGATAGCGGGAGGGGTGTTGGAGACCCAGTACTTC	CASSPIAGGVLETQYF
TRBV12-3/TRBV12-4	.	TRBJ1-1	.	15	TGTGCCAGCAGTTTCCAGATTCCCCTGAACACTGAAGCTTTCTTT	CASSFQIPLNTEAFF
TRBV10-3	.	TRBJ2-5	.	13	TGTGCCAGCAAAGGAGGCAGCAGGGAGACCCAGTACTTC	CASKGGSRETQYF
TRBV24-1	.	TRBJ1-5	TRBD1	12	TGCGCCAGCAGCTCGCCGGGACAGGGCCAGCATTTT	CASSSPGQGQHF
TRBV28	.	TRBJ1-6	.	13	TGTGCCAGCAGTTTATTGAGGTATTCACCCCTCCACTTT	CASSLLRYSPLHF
TRBV5-1	many	TRBJ2-5	.	15	TGCGCCAGCAGCCTCGTCCGGGGGTCAGAAGAGACCCAGTACTTC	CASSLVRGSEETQYF
TRBV7-2	.	TRBJ2-2	TRBD1	15	TGTGCCAGCAGCATTCGGACAGGGGACGCCGGGGAGCTGTTTTTT	CASSIRTGDAGELFF
TRBV5-4	.	TRBJ2-6	.	13	TGTGCCAGCTCTCATACGGGGGCCAACGTCCTGACTTTC	CASSHTGANVLTF
TRBV5-6	many	TRBJ1-3	.	15	TGTGCCAGCAGCCCGGGAGTGTTCTCTGGAAACACCATATATTTT	CASSPGVFSGNTIYF
TRBV2	many	TRBJ2-7	TRBD2	16	TGTGCCAGCAGTGAAGGGACTAGCGGGAGCTCCTACGAGCAGTACTTC	CASSEGTSGSSYEQYF
TRBV7-9	few	TRBJ2-5	TRBD2	13	TGTGCCAGCAGTCAAGCGGGAGAGGAGACCCAGTACTTC	CASSQAGEETQYF
TRBV24-1	once	TRBJ1-2	.	15	TGTGCCACCAGTGACGCCACACAGGGAAACTATGGCTACACCTTC	CATSDATQGNYGYTF
TRBV10-3	many	TRBJ1-5	.	13	TGTGCCATCAGCGATGGGGGAGGGGTGAGCCAGCATTTT	CAISDGGGVSQHF
TRBV5-1	many	TRBJ2-6	.	16	TGCGCCAGCAGCTTGGGGGACACTCCCGGGGCCAACGTCCTGACTTTC	CASSLGDTPGANVLTF
TRBV7-8	.	TRBJ1-2	.	14	TGTGCCAGCAGTTACTGGCAGGGCACCGATGGCTACACCTTC	CASSYWQGTDGYTF
TRBV9	many	TRBJ2-2	.	16	TGTGCCAGCACCCCCGGGATCTTCTACAACACCGGGGAGCTGTTTTTT	CASTPGIFYNTGELFF
TRBV29-1	.	TRBJ1-1	.	13	TGCAGCGTTGGGGGGATCGGAGGCCCTGAAGCTTTCTTT	CSVGGIGGPEAFF
TRBV3-1	.	TRBJ1-5	.	19	TGTGCCAGCAGCCTCAAGACTAGGACAGTCTCTTATAGCAATCAGCCCCAGCATTTT	CASSLKTRTVSYSNQPQHF
TRBV20-1	many	TRBJ2-7	TRBD2	13	TGCAGTGCTAGTCTAGCGGGAGGGCTTGAGCAGTACTTC	CSASLAGGLEQYF
TRBV6-6	many	TRBJ1-3	.	13	TGTGCCAGCAGTGGGGGTCGCGGAAACACCATATATTTT	CASSGGRGNTIYF
TRBV25-1	.	TRBJ2-5	.	13	TGTGCCAGCAGGTTAGGGAATCAAGAGACCCAGTACTTC	CASRLGNQETQYF
TRBV5-1	.	TRBJ2-5	TRBD2	15	TGCGCCAGCAGCTTGGCGGGACTAGCATACGAGACCCAGTACTTC	CASSLAGLAYETQYF
TRBV7-9	few	TRBJ1-1	TRBD1	15	TGTGCCAGCAGCCACCGGGACAGGGGGCGTACTGAAGCTTTCTTT	CASSHRDRGRTEAFF
TRBV29-1	.	TRBJ2-5	.	12	TGCAGCGCCCTCGAGATACAAGAGACCCAGTACTTC	CSALEIQETQYF
TRBV9	.	TRBJ1-6	.	15	TGTGCCAGCAGCGCGCGCCCAGCGTCAAATTCACCCCTCCACTTT	CASSARPASNSPLHF
TRBV20-1	many	TRBJ2-2	TRBD1	14	TGCAGTGCGACAGACAGGGGATTGGTCGGGGAGCTGTTTTTT	CSATDRGLVGELFF
TRBV7-6	many	TRBJ2-7	.	14	TGTGCCAGCAGCTTGACCCCCAGGGGTGGGGAGCAGTACTTC	CASSLTPRGGEQYF
TRBV7-2	.	TRBJ1-1	.	14	TGTGCCAGCAGCCAACAGGCCACGAACACTGAAGCTTTCTTT	CASSQQATNTEAFF
TRBV29-1	once	TRBJ2-7	.	14	TGCAGCTTGGGCGCGGCGGAACCAGTAAACGAGCAGTACTTC	CSLGAAEPVNEQYF
TRBV13	once	TRBJ2-2	TRBD1	15	TGTGCCAGCACCTCCGGGACAGGAGGATCCGGGGAGCTGTTTTTT	CASTSGTGGSGELFF
TRBV6-2/TRBV6-3	few	TRBJ1-1	.	11	TGTGCCAGCAGTTACGGCAGAGAAGCTTTCTTT	CASSYGREAFF
TRBV10-3	.	TRBJ1-2	.	12	TGTGCCATCAGTGCCGGGGATTACGGCTACACCTTC	CAISAGDYGYTF
TRBV20-1	many	TRBJ1-6	TRBD1	15	TGCAGTGCTAGGGGACCGGGACAGAGGAATTCACCCCTCCACTTT	CSARGPGQRNSPLHF
TRBV11-2	.	TRBJ2-7	.	14	TGTGCCAGCAGCATCACAGGGAGGACCTACGAGCAGTACTTC	CASSITGRTYEQYF
TRBV2	.	TRBJ1-5	.	14	TGTGCCAGCAGCGCTACAGAGAGCAATCAGCCCCAGCATTTT	CASSATESNQPQHF
TRBV2	.	TRBJ1-1	.	14	TGTGCCAGCAGTGAAGCTCTAGTGAACACTGAAGCTTTCTTT	CASSEALVNTEAFF